This T cell receptor beta chain was profiled in a study of tumor T cells in aggressive B-cell lymphoma. Repertoires were generated with immunoSEQ multiplex PCR, while TCRdb's copy carries only in-frame clones and drops some. Among a few thousand clones listed, under 95% were seen once. The specimen sequenced was tumor tissue. The origin of this receptor is an adult with diffuse large B cell lymphoma.

The CDR3 here is CSVLTRNVTEAFF. As DNA, the CDR3 is TGCAGCGTTCTGACAAGGAATGTGACTGAAGCTTTCTTT. V usage is TRBV29-1 and J usage is TRBJ1-1; D unresolved. V was trimmed by 5 bases and J by 5 bases, leaving 15 bases between them. Germline loops: CDR1 SQVTM, CDR2 ANQGSEA. This CDR3 spans 13 amino acids.